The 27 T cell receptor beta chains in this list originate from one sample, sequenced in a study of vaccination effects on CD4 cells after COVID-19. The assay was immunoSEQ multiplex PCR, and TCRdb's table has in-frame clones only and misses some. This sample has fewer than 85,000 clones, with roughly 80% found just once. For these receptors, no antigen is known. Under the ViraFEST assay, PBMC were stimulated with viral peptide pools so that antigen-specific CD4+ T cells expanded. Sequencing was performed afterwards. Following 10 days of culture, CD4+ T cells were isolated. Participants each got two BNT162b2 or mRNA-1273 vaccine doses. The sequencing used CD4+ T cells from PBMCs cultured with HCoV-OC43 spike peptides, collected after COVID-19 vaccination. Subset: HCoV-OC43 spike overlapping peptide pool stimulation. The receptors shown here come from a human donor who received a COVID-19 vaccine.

The CDR3: CASSREQGPNYGYTF. The DNA for the CDR3 is TGTGCCAGCAGTCGGGAACAGGGGCCTAACTATGGCTACACCTTC. The V call is TRBV7-3, the J call TRBJ1-2; 7 bases fit TRBD1. The CDR3 has 15 residues. In germline, CDR1 is SGHTA, CDR2 FQGTGA. V lost 6 bases and J lost 0; bases outside the gene matches: 7. Full variable domain (rest looked up from reference TRBV7-3 and TRBJ1-2): GAGVSQTPSNKVTEKGKYVELRCDPISGHTALYWYRQSLGQGPEFLIYFQGTGAADDSGLPNDRFFAVRPEGSVSTLKIQRTERGDSAVYLCASSREQGPNYGYTFGSGTRLTVV.

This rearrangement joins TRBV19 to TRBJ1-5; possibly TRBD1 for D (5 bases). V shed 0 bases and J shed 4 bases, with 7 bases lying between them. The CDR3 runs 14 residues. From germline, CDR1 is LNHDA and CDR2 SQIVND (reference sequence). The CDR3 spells CASSIDRGNQPQHF. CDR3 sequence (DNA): TGTGCCAGTAGTATAGATCGGGGGAATCAGCCCCAGCATTTT.

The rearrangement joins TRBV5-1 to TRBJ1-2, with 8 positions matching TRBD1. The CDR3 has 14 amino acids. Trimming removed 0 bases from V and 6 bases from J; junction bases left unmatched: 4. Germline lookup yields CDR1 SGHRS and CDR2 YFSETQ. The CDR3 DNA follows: TGCGCCAGCAGCTTGGCGGCAGGGGGCGATGGCTACACCTTC. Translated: CASSLAAGGDGYTF.

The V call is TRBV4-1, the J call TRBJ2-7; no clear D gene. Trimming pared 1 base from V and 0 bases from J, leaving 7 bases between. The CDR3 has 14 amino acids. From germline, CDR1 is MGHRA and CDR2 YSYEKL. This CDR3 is CASSQAEYSYEQYV. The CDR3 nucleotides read TGCGCCAGCAGCCAAGCTGAGTACTCCTACGAGCAGTACGTC.

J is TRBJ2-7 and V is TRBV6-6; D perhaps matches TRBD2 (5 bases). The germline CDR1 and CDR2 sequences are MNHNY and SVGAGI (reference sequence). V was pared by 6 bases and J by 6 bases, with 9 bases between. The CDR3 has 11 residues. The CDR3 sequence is CASRRTGEQYV. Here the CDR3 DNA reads TGTGCCAGCAGGCGGACTGGCGAGCAGTACGTC.

The CDR3 region has the DNA TGTGCCAGCAGGTTGGGGACCTATGGCTACACCTTC. Protein: CASRLGTYGYTF. V usage is TRBV2 and J usage is TRBJ1-2, with TRBD1 as a possible D gene (5 bases). Trimming removed 6 bases from V and 4 bases from J, with 9 bases in between. Germline CDR1 reads SNHLY; CDR2 reads FYNNEI. The CDR3 length is 12 residues. Full variable domain (rest looked up from reference TRBV2 and TRBJ1-2): EPEVTQTPSHQVTQMGQEVILRCVPISNHLYFYWYRQILGQKVEFLVSFYNNEISEKSEIFDDQFSVERPDGSNFTLKIRSTKLEDSAMYFCASRLGTYGYTFGSGTRLTVV.

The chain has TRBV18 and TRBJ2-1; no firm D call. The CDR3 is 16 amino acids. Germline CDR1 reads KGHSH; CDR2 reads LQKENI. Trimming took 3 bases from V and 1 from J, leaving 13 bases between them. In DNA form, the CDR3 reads TGTGCCAGCTCACCCGTAGGCTTAACGTCCTACAATGAGCAGTTCTTC. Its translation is CASSPVGLTSYNEQFF.

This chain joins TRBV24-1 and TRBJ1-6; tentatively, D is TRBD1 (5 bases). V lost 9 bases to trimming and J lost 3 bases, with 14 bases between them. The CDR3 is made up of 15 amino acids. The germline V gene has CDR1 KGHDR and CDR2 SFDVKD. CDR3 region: CATPARQSYNSPLHF. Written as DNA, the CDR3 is TGTGCCACCCCAGCCCGACAGAGCTATAATTCACCCCTCCACTTT.

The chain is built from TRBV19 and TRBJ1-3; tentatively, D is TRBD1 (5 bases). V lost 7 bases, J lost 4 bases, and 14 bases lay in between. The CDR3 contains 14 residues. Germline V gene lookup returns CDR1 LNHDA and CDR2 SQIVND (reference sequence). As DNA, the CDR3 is TGTGCCAGTAAGGACCAGGGATACGGAAACACCATATATTTT. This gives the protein CASKDQGYGNTIYF.

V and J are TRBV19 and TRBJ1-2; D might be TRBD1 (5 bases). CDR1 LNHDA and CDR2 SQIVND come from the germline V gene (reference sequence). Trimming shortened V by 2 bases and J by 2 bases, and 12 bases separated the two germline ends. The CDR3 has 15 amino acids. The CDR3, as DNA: TGTGCCAGTAGTATAAAGACAGCGGCAAACTATGGCTACACCTTC. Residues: CASSIKTAANYGYTF.

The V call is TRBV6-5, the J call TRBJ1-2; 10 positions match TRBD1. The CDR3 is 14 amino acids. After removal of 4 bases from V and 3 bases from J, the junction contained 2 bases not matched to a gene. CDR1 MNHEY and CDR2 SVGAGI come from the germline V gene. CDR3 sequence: CASSSGTGDYGYTF. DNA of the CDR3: TGTGCCAGCAGTTCCGGGACAGGGGACTATGGCTACACCTTC.

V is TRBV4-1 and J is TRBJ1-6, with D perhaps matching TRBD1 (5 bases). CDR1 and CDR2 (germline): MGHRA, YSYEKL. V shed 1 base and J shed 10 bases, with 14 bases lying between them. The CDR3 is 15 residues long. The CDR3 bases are TGCGCCAGCAGCCAAGGGGCAGGGCGGCAATCACCCCTCCACTTT. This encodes CASSQGAGRQSPLHF.

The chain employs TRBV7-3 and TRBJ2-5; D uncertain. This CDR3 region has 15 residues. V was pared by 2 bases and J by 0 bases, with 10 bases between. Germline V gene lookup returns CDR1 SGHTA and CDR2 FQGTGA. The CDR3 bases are TGTGCCAGCAGCTTACTGCCAGGAAACCAAGAGACCCAGTACTTC. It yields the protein CASSLLPGNQETQYF.

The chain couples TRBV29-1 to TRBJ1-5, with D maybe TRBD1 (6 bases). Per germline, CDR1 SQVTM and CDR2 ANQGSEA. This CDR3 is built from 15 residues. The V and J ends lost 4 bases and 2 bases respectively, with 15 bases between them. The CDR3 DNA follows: TGCAGCGTTGCTTACGGGGGCGGCGGCAATCAGCCCCAGCATTTT. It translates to CSVAYGGGGNQPQHF.

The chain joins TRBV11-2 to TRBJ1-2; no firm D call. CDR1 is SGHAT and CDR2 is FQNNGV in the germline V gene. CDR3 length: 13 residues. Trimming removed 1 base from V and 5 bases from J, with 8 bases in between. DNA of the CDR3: TGTGCCAGCAGCTTAGTGTTCCGGTATGGCTACACCTTC. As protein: CASSLVFRYGYTF. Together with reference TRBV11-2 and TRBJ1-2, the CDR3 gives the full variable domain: EAGVAQSPRYKIIEKRQSVAFWCNPISGHATLYWYQQILGQGPKLLIQFQNNGVVDDSQLPKDRFSAERLKGVDSTLKIQPAKLEDSAVYLCASSLVFRYGYTFGSGTRLTVV.

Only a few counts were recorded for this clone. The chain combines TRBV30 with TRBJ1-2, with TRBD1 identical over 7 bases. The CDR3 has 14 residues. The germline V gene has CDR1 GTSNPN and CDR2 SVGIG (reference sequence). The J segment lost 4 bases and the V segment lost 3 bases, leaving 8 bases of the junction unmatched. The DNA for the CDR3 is TGTGCCTGGAGAAGACAGGGTTACCTCTATGGCTACACCTTC. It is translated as CAWRRQGYLYGYTF. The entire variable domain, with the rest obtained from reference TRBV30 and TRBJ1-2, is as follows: SQTIHQWPATLVQPVGSPLSLECTVEGTSNPNLYWYRQAAGRGLQLLFYSVGIGQISSEVPQNLSASRPQDRQFILSSKKLLLSDSGFYLCAWRRQGYLYGYTFGSGTRLTVV.

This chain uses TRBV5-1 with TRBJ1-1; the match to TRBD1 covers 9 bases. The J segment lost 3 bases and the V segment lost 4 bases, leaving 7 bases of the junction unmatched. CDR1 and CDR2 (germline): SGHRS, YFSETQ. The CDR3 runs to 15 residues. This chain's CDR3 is CASSIGTGLDTEAFF. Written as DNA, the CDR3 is TGCGCCAGCAGCATCGGGACAGGGTTGGACACTGAAGCTTTCTTT.

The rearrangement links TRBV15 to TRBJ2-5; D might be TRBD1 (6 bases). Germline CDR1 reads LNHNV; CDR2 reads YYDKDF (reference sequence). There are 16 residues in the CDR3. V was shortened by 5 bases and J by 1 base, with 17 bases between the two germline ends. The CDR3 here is CATSLQPQGPQETQYF. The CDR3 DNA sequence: TGTGCCACCAGCCTCCAGCCCCAGGGGCCCCAAGAGACCCAGTACTTC.

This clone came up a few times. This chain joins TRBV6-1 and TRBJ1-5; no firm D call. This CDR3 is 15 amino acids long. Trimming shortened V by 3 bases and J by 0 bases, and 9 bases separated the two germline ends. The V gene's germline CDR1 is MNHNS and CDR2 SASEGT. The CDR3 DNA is TGTGCCAGCAGTGACCAAGGTGGTAGCAATCAGCCCCAGCATTTT. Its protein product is CASSDQGGSNQPQHF.

CDR3 loop: CASSLSGGSRGYTF. The CDR3 DNA reads as TGTGCCAGCAGTTTATCGGGGGGGAGTCGGGGCTACACCTTC. The chain uses TRBV27 and TRBJ1-2; D possibly corresponds to TRBD1 (5 bases). Germline V lookup: CDR1 MNHEY, CDR2 SMNVEV (reference sequence). The CDR3 is 14 amino acids. V was clipped by 0 bases and J by 8 bases, with 13 bases between them.

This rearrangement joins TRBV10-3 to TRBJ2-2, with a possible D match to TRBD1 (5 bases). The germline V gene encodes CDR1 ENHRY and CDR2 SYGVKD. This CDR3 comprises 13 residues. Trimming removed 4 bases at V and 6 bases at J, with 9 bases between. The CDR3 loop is CAISGQGPGELFF. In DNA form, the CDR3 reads TGTGCCATCAGTGGCCAGGGTCCCGGGGAGCTGTTTTTT.

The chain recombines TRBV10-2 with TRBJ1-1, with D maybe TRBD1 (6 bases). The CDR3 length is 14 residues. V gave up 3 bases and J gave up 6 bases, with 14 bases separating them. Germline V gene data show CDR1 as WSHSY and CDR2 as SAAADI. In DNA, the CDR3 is TGCGCCAGCAGTGATTCCGACAGGAGGGCTGAAGCTTTCTTT. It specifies CASSDSDRRAEAFF.

In DNA form, the CDR3 reads TGCAGTGCTAGCCCACAGGGAACAGCTTTCTTT. Its protein is CSASPQGTAFF. The chain is built from TRBV20-1 and TRBJ1-1; D is possibly TRBD1 (6 bases). There are 11 residues in the CDR3. Per the germline V gene, CDR1 is DFQATT and CDR2 is SNEGSKA (reference sequence). V lost 3 bases, J lost 10 bases, and 12 bases lay in between.

The CDR3 here is CASSQRNTINYGYTF. Written as DNA, the CDR3 is TGTGCCAGCAGCCAAAGGAACACGATTAACTATGGCTACACCTTC. The chain uses TRBV3-1 (or the pseudogene TRBV3-2) and TRBJ1-2; the D is unclear. With 2 bases removed from V and 1 base from J, the gap between germline ends came to 11 bases. Germline V gene lookup returns CDR1 LGHDT and CDR2 YNNKEL (reference sequence). The CDR3 is 15 residues long.

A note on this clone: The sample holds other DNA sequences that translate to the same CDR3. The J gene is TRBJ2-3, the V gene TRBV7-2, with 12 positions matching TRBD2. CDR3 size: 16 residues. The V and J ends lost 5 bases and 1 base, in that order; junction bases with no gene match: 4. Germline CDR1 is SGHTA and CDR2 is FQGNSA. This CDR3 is CASSPRTSGGTDTQYF. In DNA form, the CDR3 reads TGTGCCAGCAGCCCGAGGACTAGCGGGGGCACAGATACGCAGTATTTT.

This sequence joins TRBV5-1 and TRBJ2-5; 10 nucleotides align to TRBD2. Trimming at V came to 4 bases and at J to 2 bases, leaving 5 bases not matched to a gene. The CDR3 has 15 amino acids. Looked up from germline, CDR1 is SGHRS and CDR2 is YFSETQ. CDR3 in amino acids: CASSAPSGGQETQYF. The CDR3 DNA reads TGCGCCAGCAGCGCTCCTAGCGGGGGACAAGAGACCCAGTACTTC.

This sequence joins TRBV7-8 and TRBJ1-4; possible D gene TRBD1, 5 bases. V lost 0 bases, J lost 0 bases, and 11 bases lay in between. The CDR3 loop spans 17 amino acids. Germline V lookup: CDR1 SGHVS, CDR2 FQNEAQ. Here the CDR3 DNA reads TGTGCCAGCAGCTTAGCGTTTCGGGGGGCAACTAATGAAAAACTGTTTTTT. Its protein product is CASSLAFRGATNEKLFF.